This T cell receptor beta chain was profiled in a study of T cells after yellow fever vaccination. Study results and caveats: There was a small share of clonotypes that showed up in both the CD4 and CD8 compartments. Primary-vaccination clones mostly resurfaced post-booster (just under 98% CD4, roughly 90% CD8).

At least ten counts were recorded for this clonotype. Antigen unknown. TCRdb itself ran the 5' RACE reads through MiXCR, one entry per CDR3 protein. The sample lists about 330,000 distinct CDR3 sequences, around 8.1% occurring once. The sample here was PBMCs, taken more than 40 days after the first yellow fever vaccination. The receptor was isolated from a young man who received the YFV17D yellow fever vaccine.

DNA of the CDR3: TGCGCCAGCAGCTTCGACAGCCCTCTTAACTATGGCTACACCTTC. This codes for CASSFDSPLNYGYTF. V gene TRBV5-1 combines with J gene TRBJ1-2; D is possibly TRBD1 (5 bases). Looked up from germline, CDR1 is SGHRS and CDR2 is YFSETQ. This CDR3 region has 15 residues. Trimming stripped 2 bases from V and 1 base from J, with 12 bases between.